These T cell receptor beta chains were read from a single sample in a study of blood T cells in healthy people across ages. TCRdb redid the calling of the 5' RACE reads with MiXCR, one entry per CDR3 protein. The sample shows 780,000 or so distinct CDR3 sequences, roughly three fifths of them seen only once. Specimen: blood. The origin of the receptors is a man in his forties in good health. CDR3s include the opening cysteine and the closing phenylalanine or tryptophan. The order of the fields is J gene, D gene, V gene, clone size, CDR3 DNA, CDR3 protein. A D gene is named only where the DNA matches it firmly. Size values are once, few and many counts, or a class for expanded clones, and some rows have none.

TRBJ2-7 TRBD2 TRBV7-2 few TGTGCCAGCAGCTTGAGACTAGCGGGAAGGGACGAGCAGTACTTC CASSLRLAGRDEQYF
TRBJ2-1 TRBD1 TRBV28 once TGTGCCAGCAGTTCCCTGGGGACAGGGATAAACAATGAGCAGTTCTTC CASSSLGTGINNEQFF
TRBJ2-7 - TRBV28 - TGTGCCAGCACTGCAGGGGTGAACTACGAGCAGTACTTC CASTAGVNYEQYF
TRBJ2-5 TRBD1 TRBV30 few TGTGCCAGACGACAGGGCGGAGAGACCCAGTACTTC CARRQGGETQYF
TRBJ2-1 - TRBV2 - TGTGCCAGCAGTGGAGGGCAATACCTAGAGCAGTTCTTC CASSGGQYLEQFF
TRBJ2-5 TRBD1 TRBV9 - TGTGCCAGCAGCTTGGGGACAGGGGTTCGGGAGACCCAGTACTTC CASSLGTGVRETQYF
TRBJ2-5 TRBD1 TRBV12-3/TRBV12-4 - TGTGCCAGCAGTCCCACCCAGGGGGCGTATGAGACCCAGTACTTC CASSPTQGAYETQYF
TRBJ2-1 - TRBV5-5 - TGTGCCAGCAGTTTAGGATCGGGAAGCTCCTACAATGAGCAGTTCTTC CASSLGSGSSYNEQFF
TRBJ2-5 - TRBV14 - TGTGCCAGCAGCCAGGGGACCAGGTACCAAGAGACCCAGTACTTC CASSQGTRYQETQYF
TRBJ2-5 TRBD2 TRBV20-1 - TGCAGTGCTAGCCTTGTGAGCCAGGGACTAGGGTCCTGGACCCAGTACTTC CSASLVSQGLGSWTQYF
TRBJ2-3 TRBD1 TRBV27 - TGTGCCAGCAGTTTTAGGGACAGGGGGCTTCAAACCACTCTAAGCACAGATACGCAGTATTTT CASSFRDRGLQTTLSTDTQYF
TRBJ2-1 - TRBV14 few TGTGCCAGCAGCCAAGGTGTAGGGGGGGCGGGTGAGCAGTTCTTC CASSQGVGGAGEQFF
TRBJ2-1 TRBD2 TRBV24-1 - TGTGCCACCAGTGACCCTGGGGCTAGCGGGGACAATGAGCAGTTCTTC CATSDPGASGDNEQFF
TRBJ1-1 TRBD1 TRBV4-1 - TGCGCCAGCAGCCATACAGGGGTTAGGACTGAAGCTTTCTTT CASSHTGVRTEAFF
TRBJ2-3 TRBD2 TRBV7-3 few TGTGCCAGCAGCATGCTCGGGACTAGGGGTCGAGATACGCAGTATTTT CASSMLGTRGRDTQYF
TRBJ1-4 - TRBV6-1 - TGTGCCAGCAGGCCCCCGGCGCGCACTAATGAAAAACTGTTTTTT CASRPPARTNEKLFF
TRBJ2-7 - TRBV28 - TGTGCCAGCAGTTCCTACCAACCGGCCCAACGTAACTACGAGCAGTACTTC CASSSYQPAQRNYEQYF